The 23 T cell receptor beta chains below all came from one sample that was sequenced in a study of blood T cell repertoires in COVID-19. Profiling relied on immunoSEQ multiplex PCR, and the TCRdb table lists in-frame clones only, not all of them. In the table there are nearly 250,000 clones, around 85% of which are singletons. Sequencing was done on a sample of PBMCs or T cells enriched from blood (not recorded which). The receptors were sampled from a woman aged 50 to 60 with acute COVID-19.

The rearrangement links TRBV27 to TRBJ2-2; 8 bases line up with TRBD1. The CDR3 covers 14 residues. Germline values: CDR1 MNHEY, CDR2 SMNVEV (reference sequence). Trimming at V came to 5 bases and at J to 8 bases, leaving 7 bases not matched to a gene. The CDR3 DNA sequence: TGTGCCAGCAGTATGGGGACAGGCTGGGGGGAGCTGTTTTTT. This encodes CASSMGTGWGELFF.

The genes are TRBV30 and TRBJ1-1; no clear D gene. The CDR3 is 12 residues long. Trimming took off 3 bases at V and 4 bases at J, with 9 bases between the two ends. The germline gives CDR1 GTSNPN, CDR2 SVGIG (reference sequence). As DNA, the CDR3 is TGTGCCTGGAGCGCGAGTCCCACTGAAGCTTTCTTT. Translation: CAWSASPTEAFF.

The V gene is TRBV4-3, the J gene TRBJ1-1, with D maybe TRBD1 (6 bases). The CDR3 is 13 amino acids. CDR1 is LGHNA, CDR2 YSLEER, per germline. Trimming removed 6 bases at V and 1 base at J, with 9 bases between. The DNA of the CDR3 is TGCGCCAGCAGGGACAGCGGGAACACTGAAGCTTTCTTT. This translates into CASRDSGNTEAFF.

The V call is TRBV13, the J call TRBJ2-1, with D perhaps matching TRBD2 (5 bases). CDR3 length: 12 residues. Germline-derived CDR1 and CDR2 are PRHDT and FYEKMQ (reference sequence). The V and J ends lost 5 bases and 8 bases respectively, with 10 bases between them. Here the CDR3 reads CASSPLGDEQFF. The CDR3 DNA sequence: TGTGCCAGCAGCCCCCTCGGGGATGAGCAGTTCTTC.

The chain combines TRBV30 with TRBJ1-2, with D perhaps matching TRBD1 (5 bases). The CDR3 runs to 15 residues. Germline loops: CDR1 GTSNPN, CDR2 SVGIG (reference sequence). Trimming took 2 bases from V and 3 from J, leaving 16 bases between them. The CDR3 DNA follows: TGTGCCTGGAGTTGGGGCGCCTCAAAAGACTATGGCTACACCTTC. Amino acids: CAWSWGASKDYGYTF.

The chain has TRBV5-3 and TRBJ1-5, with D possibly TRBD1 on 6 matching bases. TRBV5-3 is sorted into the ORF group, with uncertain function. This CDR3 is 15 amino acids long. Between the trimmed V and J ends, which lost 4 bases and 1 base, there was a span of 12 bases. CDR3 in DNA: TGTGCCAGAAGCCTCGGGAGGGGGAGCAATCAGCCCCAGCATTTT. Amino acids: CARSLGRGSNQPQHF.

The chain uses TRBV7-2 and TRBJ1-6; TRBD1 might be the D (5 bases). The CDR3 totals 13 residues. Looked up from germline, CDR1 is SGHTA and CDR2 is FQGNSA. Trimming left V 11 bases short and J 7 bases short, with 15 bases between. The CDR3 spells CASGEGLNSPLHF. CDR3 coding DNA: TGTGCCTCTGGGGAGGGGTTGAATTCACCCCTCCACTTT.

V and J are TRBV7-9 and TRBJ2-7; the D gene is possibly TRBD1 (5 bases). The CDR3 sequence is 14 residues long. V dropped 3 bases and J dropped 4 bases, with 13 bases sitting between them. CDR1 and CDR2 (germline): SEHNR, FQNEAQ (reference sequence). DNA for the CDR3: TGTGCCAGCAGCTTCAGGGATCTCGTATACGAGCAGTACTTC. The encoded protein is CASSFRDLVYEQYF. The variable domain in full, with the rest retrieved from reference TRBV7-9 and TRBJ2-7, is DTGVSQNPRHKITKRGQNVTFRCDPISEHNRLYWYRQTLGQGPEFLTYFQNEAQLEKSRLLSDRFSAERPKGSFSTLEIQRTEQGDSAMYLCASSFRDLVYEQYFGPGTRLTVT.

The chain combines TRBV7-6 with TRBJ1-5; 8 nucleotides match TRBD1. Germline-derived CDR1 and CDR2 are SGHVS and FNYEAQ. The junction had 6 bases not matched to a gene; V was cut back by 5 bases and J by 3 bases. This CDR3 is built from 15 residues. CDR3 DNA sequence: TGTGCCAGCAGCAGAACGACAGGGGCCAATCAGCCCCAGCATTTT. Its protein product is CASSRTTGANQPQHF.

The chain has TRBV6-2 or TRBV6-3 and TRBJ1-1; 7 nucleotides line up with TRBD1. The CDR3 extends over 15 amino acids. Germline V CDR1 and CDR2: MNHEY, SVGEGT. V gave up 5 bases and J gave up 7 bases; unmatched junction bases: 13. The CDR3 DNA sequence: TGTGCCAGCAGTCCCGGCGGAGGGGGCAATCTTGAAGCTTTCTTT. It codes for CASSPGGGGNLEAFF.

V gene TRBV3-1 (or the pseudogene TRBV3-2) combines with J gene TRBJ2-1; weak D call: TRBD2 (6 bases). Trimming shortened V by 3 bases and J by 7 bases, and 7 bases separated the two germline ends. CDR3 length equals 12 residues. In germline, CDR1 is LGHDT, CDR2 YNNKEL (reference sequence). CDR3 DNA: TGTGCCAGCAGCCAGCGGGGTAATGAGCAGTTCTTC. It is translated as CASSQRGNEQFF.

The chain carries TRBV7-2 and TRBJ1-4, with D possibly matching TRBD1 (5 bases). V lost 1 base, J lost 3 bases, and 15 bases lay in between. The V gene's germline CDR1 is SGHTA and CDR2 FQGNSA. The CDR3 length is 17 residues. The CDR3 DNA sequence: TGTGCCAGCAGCTTAGTTAGTATGCGGGGCGCTAATGAAAAACTGTTTTTT. Translation gives CASSLVSMRGANEKLFF.

The chain employs TRBV18 and TRBJ2-1; 11 bases agree with TRBD2. Germline loops: CDR1 KGHSH, CDR2 LQKENI. The CDR3 is 17 amino acids. V shed 0 bases and J 4 bases; nucleotides not matched to a gene: 5. CDR3 amino acids: CASSPPSGGAGYNEQFF. The CDR3 coding sequence is TGTGCCAGCTCACCACCTAGCGGGGGGGCCGGTTACAATGAGCAGTTCTTC.

The chain recombines TRBV6-5 with TRBJ2-1; 8 bases fit TRBD2. Germline CDR1 and CDR2: MNHEY and SVGAGI. The CDR3 sequence is 14 residues long. Losses at the gene ends were 7 bases for V and 1 base for J; bases not matched to a gene: 3. Written as DNA, the CDR3 is TGTGCCAGCACGCCGGGGGGGTCCTACAATGAGCAGTTCTTC. Protein: CASTPGGSYNEQFF.

The rearrangement links TRBV7-8 to TRBJ2-7, with D unresolved. The CDR3 contains 14 residues. Trimming left V 5 bases short and J 0 bases short, with 11 bases between. CDR1 SGHVS and CDR2 FQNEAQ come from the germline V gene. The CDR3 sequence is CASSRGRSSYEQYF. CDR3 sequence (DNA): TGTGCCAGCAGCCGAGGACGGAGCTCCTACGAGCAGTACTTC.

The J gene is TRBJ1-2, the V gene TRBV27, with no clear D. V shed 2 bases and J shed 4 bases, with 8 bases lying between them. CDR1 MNHEY and CDR2 SMNVEV come from the germline V gene (reference sequence). This CDR3 has 13 residues. CDR3 in DNA: TGTGCCAGCAGTTTAAGCGGAACCTATGGCTACACCTTC. Amino acid sequence: CASSLSGTYGYTF.

V usage is TRBV7-2 and J usage is TRBJ1-6; D remains ambiguous. Between the trimmed V and J ends, which lost 5 bases and 7 bases, there was a span of 9 bases. The CDR3 extends over 13 amino acids. Germline CDR1 and CDR2: SGHTA and FQGNSA. This CDR3 reads CASSPRRNSPLHF. As DNA, the CDR3 is TGTGCCAGCAGCCCTCGGCGGAATTCACCCCTCCACTTT.

The chain couples TRBV10-3 to TRBJ1-1; 8 bases are shared with TRBD1. J lost 0 bases, V lost 4 bases, and 7 bases had no gene match. CDR1 and CDR2 from the germline V gene are ENHRY and SYGVKD. This CDR3 region has 16 residues. The CDR3 sequence: CAISGGTGFMNTEAFF. The CDR3 nucleotides read TGTGCCATCAGTGGGGGGACAGGCTTTATGAACACTGAAGCTTTCTTT.

CDR3 loop: CASSARQGTGNTIYF. The CDR3 region has the DNA TGTGCCAGCAGCGCAAGACAGGGAACGGGAAACACCATATATTTT. This sequence joins TRBV11-1 and TRBJ1-3; TRBD1 agrees at 7 bases. The CDR3 contains 15 residues. The V and J ends lost 5 bases and 4 bases, in that order; junction bases with no gene match: 8. From germline, CDR1 is SGHAT and CDR2 FQDESV (reference sequence).

The DNA for the CDR3 is TGCGCCAGCAGCAGTAGTGGCACTGAAGCTTTCTTT. It translates to CASSSSGTEAFF. The J gene is TRBJ1-1, the V gene TRBV5-1; D remains unclear. This CDR3 has 12 residues. In germline, CDR1 is SGHRS, CDR2 YFSETQ. V lost 4 bases to trimming and J lost 4 bases, with 8 bases between them.

This clone came up once. The chain links TRBV5-1 to TRBJ2-3; weak D call: TRBD1 (5 bases). Germline V gene lookup returns CDR1 SGHRS and CDR2 YFSETQ. V was shortened by 2 bases and J by 1 base, with 11 bases between the two germline ends. The CDR3 is 15 residues long. For the CDR3, the DNA is TGCGCCAGCAGCTTTGACGGCAGGGGCACAGATACGCAGTATTTT. Translation: CASSFDGRGTDTQYF.

The V gene is TRBV5-1, the J gene TRBJ2-7; D is uncertain. V was pared by 7 bases and J by 3 bases, with 8 bases between. The CDR3 spans 11 residues. Germline lookup yields CDR1 SGHRS and CDR2 YFSETQ. The CDR3 spells CASSDFYEQYF. Here the CDR3 DNA reads TGCGCCAGCTCCGACTTCTACGAGCAGTACTTC.

The V call is TRBV5-3, the J call TRBJ1-1; 11 bases map to TRBD1. TRBV5-3 carries the ORF label, with uncertain function. This CDR3 spans 17 amino acids. V lost 7 bases to trimming and J lost 2 bases; unmatched junction nucleotides: 13. This CDR3 is CARLGPSGTGGNTEAFF. CDR3 in DNA: TGTGCCAGATTAGGCCCATCCGGGACAGGGGGTAACACTGAAGCTTTCTTT.